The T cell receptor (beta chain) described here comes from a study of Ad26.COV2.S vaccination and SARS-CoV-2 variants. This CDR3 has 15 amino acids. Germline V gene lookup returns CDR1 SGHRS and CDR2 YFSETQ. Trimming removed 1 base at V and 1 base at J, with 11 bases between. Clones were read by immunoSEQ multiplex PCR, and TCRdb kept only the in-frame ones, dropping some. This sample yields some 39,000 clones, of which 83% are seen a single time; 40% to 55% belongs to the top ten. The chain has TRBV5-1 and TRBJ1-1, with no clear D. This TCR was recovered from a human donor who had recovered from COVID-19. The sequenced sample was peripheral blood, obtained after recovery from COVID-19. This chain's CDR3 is CASSLRSYPNTEAFF. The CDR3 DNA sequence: TGCGCCAGCAGCTTGCGCAGTTACCCGAACACTGAAGCTTTCTTT.